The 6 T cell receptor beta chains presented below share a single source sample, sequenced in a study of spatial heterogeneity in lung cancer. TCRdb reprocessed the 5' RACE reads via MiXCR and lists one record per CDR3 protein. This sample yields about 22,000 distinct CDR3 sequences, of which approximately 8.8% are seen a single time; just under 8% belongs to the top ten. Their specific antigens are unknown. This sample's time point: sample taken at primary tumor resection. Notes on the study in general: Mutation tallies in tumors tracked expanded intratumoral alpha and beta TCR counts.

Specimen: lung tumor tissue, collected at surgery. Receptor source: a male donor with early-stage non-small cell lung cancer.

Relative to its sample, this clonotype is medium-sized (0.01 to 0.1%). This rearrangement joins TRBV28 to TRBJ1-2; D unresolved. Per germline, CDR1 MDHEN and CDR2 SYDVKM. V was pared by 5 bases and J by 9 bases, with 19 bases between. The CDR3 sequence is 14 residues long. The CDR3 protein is CASSPGYPGIRYTF. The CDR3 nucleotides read TGTGCCAGCAGTCCGGGTTATCCCGGAATTCGCTACACCTTC.

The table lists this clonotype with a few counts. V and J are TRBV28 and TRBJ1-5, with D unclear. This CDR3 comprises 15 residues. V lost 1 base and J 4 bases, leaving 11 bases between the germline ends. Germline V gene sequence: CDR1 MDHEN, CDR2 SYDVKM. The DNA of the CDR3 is TGTGCCAGCAGTTTATCCGGGCGAAAAAATCAGCCCCAGCATTTT. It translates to CASSLSGRKNQPQHF. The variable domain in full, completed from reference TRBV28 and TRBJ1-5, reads DVKVTQSSRYLVKRTGEKVFLECVQDMDHENMFWYRQDPGLGLRLIYFSYDVKMKEKGDIPEGYSVSREKKERFSLILESASTNQTSMYLCASSLSGRKNQPQHFGDGTRLSIL.

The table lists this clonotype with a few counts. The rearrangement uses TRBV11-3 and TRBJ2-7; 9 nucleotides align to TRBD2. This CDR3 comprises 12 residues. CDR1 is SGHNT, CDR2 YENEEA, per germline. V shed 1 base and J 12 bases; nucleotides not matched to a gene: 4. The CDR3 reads CASSLGGGAAYF. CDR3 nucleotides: TGTGCCAGCAGCTTAGGCGGGGGGGCGGCGTACTTC.

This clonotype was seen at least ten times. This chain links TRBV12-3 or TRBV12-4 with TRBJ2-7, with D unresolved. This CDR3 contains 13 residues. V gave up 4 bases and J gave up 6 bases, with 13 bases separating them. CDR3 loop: CASSSEIQGEQYF. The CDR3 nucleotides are TGTGCCAGCAGTTCTGAGATCCAAGGCGAGCAGTACTTC.

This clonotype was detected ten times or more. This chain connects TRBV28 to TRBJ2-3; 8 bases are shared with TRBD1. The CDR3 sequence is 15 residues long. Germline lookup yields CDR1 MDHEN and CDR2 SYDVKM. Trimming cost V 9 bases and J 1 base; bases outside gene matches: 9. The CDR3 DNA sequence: TGTGCCAGTGGTAGCCCGGGACAGGGCACAGATACGCAGTATTTT. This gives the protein CASGSPGQGTDTQYF. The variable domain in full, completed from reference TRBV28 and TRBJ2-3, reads DVKVTQSSRYLVKRTGEKVFLECVQDMDHENMFWYRQDPGLGLRLIYFSYDVKMKEKGDIPEGYSVSREKKERFSLILESASTNQTSMYLCASGSPGQGTDTQYFGPGTRLTVL.

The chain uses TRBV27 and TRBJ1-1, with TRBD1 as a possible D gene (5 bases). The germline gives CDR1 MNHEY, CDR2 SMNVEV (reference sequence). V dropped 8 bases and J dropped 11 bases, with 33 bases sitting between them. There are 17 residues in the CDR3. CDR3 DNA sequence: TGTGCCAGCGCACGGAGGTCACCGGGACCCGAGAGTACGGTGGCTTTCTTT. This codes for CASARRSPGPESTVAFF.